The entry that follows covers one TCR beta chain sequence. Antigen: not known. V lost 3 bases to trimming and J lost 2 bases; unmatched junction nucleotides: 6. Germline lookup yields CDR1 SEHNR and CDR2 FQNEAQ (reference sequence). The length of the CDR3 is 16 residues. This sample was taken from a study of T cell responses to AZD1222 COVID-19 vaccine. Broader study findings: Clonal diversity may have been underestimated in mostly white British donors. Two doses of AZD1222 preceded a rise in Spike-specific TCR breadth and depth.

Libraries were prepared by immunoSEQ multiplex PCR; TCRdb keeps only in-frame clonotypes and omits some of them. The sample consists of about 77,000 clones, about 92% of them appearing once. The TCR sequence derives from an adult who received the AZD1222 COVID-19 vaccine. The material was peripheral blood, obtained 28 days after the second AZD1222 dose. The chain employs TRBV7-9 and TRBJ1-4, with TRBD1 identical over 7 bases. The CDR3 is CASSFRAGGTNEKLFF. CDR3 DNA: TGTGCCAGCAGCTTTAGAGCAGGGGGGACTAATGAAAAACTGTTTTTT.